These 15 T cell receptor beta chains originate from one sample sequenced in a study of cytomegalovirus exposure and HLA in healthy donors. PCR used 60 Vbeta primers and 13 Jbeta primers. Assay used: immunoSEQ multiplex PCR; TCRdb lists only in-frame clones, some missing. The table has 140,000 to 150,000 clones, 84% seen once. Sequencing used PBMCs. Every receptor here comes from a boy younger than 10 in good health and CMV-seronegative.

This clone was found once. The J gene is TRBJ2-5, the V gene TRBV5-1; the D gene is possibly TRBD1 (5 bases). The CDR3 consists of 17 residues. CDR1 is SGHRS, CDR2 YFSETQ, per germline. V gave up 0 bases and J gave up 4 bases, with 19 bases separating them. The CDR3, as DNA: TGCGCCAGCAGCTTGGGGGGAAAACAGGCTTTGGCAGAGACCCAGTACTTC. Translated, it gives CASSLGGKQALAETQYF.

This rearrangement joins TRBV28 to TRBJ2-3; TRBD2 aligns across 7 bases. The germline gives CDR1 MDHEN, CDR2 SYDVKM. This CDR3 region has 15 residues. V lost 3 bases and J lost 1; bases outside the gene matches: 4. The CDR3 spells CASSFPRGGTDTQYF. DNA of the CDR3: TGTGCCAGCAGTTTCCCCCGGGGGGGCACAGATACGCAGTATTTT.

The rearrangement links TRBV27 to TRBJ1-1; TRBD1 might be the D (5 bases). The CDR3 loop spans 15 amino acids. The V end lost 2 bases, the J end lost 1 base, and 11 bases lay between the germline ends. Germline CDR1 and CDR2: MNHEY and SMNVEV (reference sequence). The CDR3 DNA is TGTGCCAGCAGTTTAAAGGGGTCGGGGAACACTGAAGCTTTCTTT. This codes for CASSLKGSGNTEAFF.

The chain carries TRBV4-1 and TRBJ2-2; 8 nucleotides line up with TRBD2. Germline values: CDR1 MGHRA, CDR2 YSYEKL. The CDR3 is made up of 17 amino acids. Trimming cost V 3 bases and J 2 bases; bases outside gene matches: 8. The CDR3 sequence: CASSQGAGVYNTGELFF. Here the CDR3 DNA reads TGCGCCAGCAGCCAGGGAGCGGGAGTCTATAACACCGGGGAGCTGTTTTTT.

As DNA, the CDR3 is TGCGCCAGCAGCAGAAGACAGGAGTTGTCAGATACGCAGTATTTT. As protein: CASSRRQELSDTQYF. The chain couples TRBV4-1 to TRBJ2-3; D possibly corresponds to TRBD1 (6 bases). The germline CDR1 and CDR2 sequences are MGHRA and YSYEKL. V dropped 5 bases and J dropped 4 bases, with 16 bases sitting between them. The CDR3 is 15 residues long.

V gene TRBV5-4 combines with J gene TRBJ1-6; 8 bases fit TRBD1. Trimming removed 0 bases from V and 9 bases from J; junction bases left unmatched: 8. The CDR3 contains 16 residues. The germline V gene has CDR1 SGHNT and CDR2 YYREEE (reference sequence). The CDR3 bases are TGTGCCAGCAGCTTGGGAGGACAGGGTGGTGGTTCACCCCTCCACTTT. It is translated as CASSLGGQGGGSPLHF.

The V call is TRBV5-1, the J call TRBJ2-7, with D possibly being TRBD2 (6 bases). Germline lookup yields CDR1 SGHRS and CDR2 YFSETQ. The CDR3 consists of 15 residues. The V end lost 2 bases, the J end lost 7 bases, and 19 bases lay between the germline ends. The DNA of the CDR3 is TGCGCCAGCAGCTTACTCCAGGGAACGAGCGGGGAGCAGTACTTC. Translation: CASSLLQGTSGEQYF. The full variable domain, in which reference TRBV5-1 and TRBJ2-7 provide the parts outside the CDR3, is KAGVTQTPRYLIKTRGQQVTLSCSPISGHRSVSWYQQTPGQGLQFLFEYFSETQRNKGNFPGRFSGRQFSNSRSEMNVSTLELGDSALYLCASSLLQGTSGEQYFGPGTRLTVT.

The rearrangement links TRBV2 to TRBJ2-7; 7 positions agree with TRBD1. CDR1 SNHLY and CDR2 FYNNEI come from the germline V gene. V lost 3 bases to trimming and J lost 6 bases; unmatched junction nucleotides: 8. The CDR3 extends over 14 amino acids. The CDR3 bases are TGTGCCAGCAGTGAGAAAGGGGGCGGCGTCGAGCAGTACTTC. It translates to CASSEKGGGVEQYF.

CDR3 in amino acids: CASSDSWDRVTNEQFF. The CDR3 region has the DNA TGTGCCAGCAGTGATAGTTGGGACAGGGTAACCAATGAGCAGTTCTTC. The V and J genes are TRBV2 and TRBJ2-1; 9 nucleotides match TRBD1. Trimming took 3 bases from V and 6 from J; bases not matched to a gene: 9. Germline lookup yields CDR1 SNHLY and CDR2 FYNNEI. The CDR3 is 16 amino acids.

This chain links TRBV19 with TRBJ1-5; a weak D match, TRBD1 (6 bases). Trimming stripped 9 bases from V and 13 bases from J, with 16 bases between. The CDR3 runs to 11 residues. The germline V gene has CDR1 LNHDA and CDR2 SQIVND (reference sequence). Written as DNA, the CDR3 is TGTGCCAGCCGGCTCCGGGACAAACAGCATTTT. Its protein product is CASRLRDKQHF. Complete variable domain (other parts from reference TRBV19 and TRBJ1-5): DGGITQSPKYLFRKEGQNVTLSCEQNLNHDAMYWYRQDPGQGLRLIYYSQIVNDFQKGDIAEGYSVSREKKESFPLTVTSAQKNPTAFYLCASRLRDKQHFGDGTRLSIL.

CDR3 in DNA: TGTGCCAGCAGCCCACGACAGGGGGTCCACAATGAGCAGTTCTTC. Protein sequence: CASSPRQGVHNEQFF. V is TRBV9 and J is TRBJ2-1; 9 bases agree with TRBD1. This CDR3 spans 15 amino acids. J was trimmed by 5 bases and V by 4 bases; bases with no gene match: 7. The V gene's germline CDR1 is SGDLS and CDR2 YYNGEE.

The gene calls are TRBV7-2 and TRBJ1-5, with D uncertain. The germline CDR1 and CDR2 sequences are SGHTA and FQGNSA. The CDR3 sequence is 13 residues long. Trimming removed 4 bases from V and 10 bases from J, with 14 bases in between. CDR3 amino acids: CASSSSERPPQHF. The CDR3 nucleotides are TGTGCCAGCAGCTCGAGTGAGAGGCCACCCCAGCATTTT.

The rearrangement uses TRBV9 and TRBJ1-4; 7 nucleotides match TRBD1. With V trimmed by 5 bases and J by 0 bases, 4 bases remained unmatched. Germline lookup yields CDR1 SGDLS and CDR2 YYNGEE. The CDR3 is made up of 15 amino acids. The CDR3 is CASSGQATTNEKLFF. The DNA for the CDR3 is TGTGCCAGCAGTGGACAGGCGACAACTAATGAAAAACTGTTTTTT.

The chain employs TRBV9 and TRBJ2-7; D not resolved. The germline CDR1 and CDR2 sequences are SGDLS and YYNGEE. The CDR3 extends over 17 amino acids. The ends were cut back, 0 bases at V and 4 bases at J, with 20 bases in the middle. Here the CDR3 reads CASSVATPLSPPYEQYF. The CDR3 DNA reads as TGTGCCAGCAGCGTAGCTACCCCGCTGAGCCCGCCATACGAGCAGTACTTC.

The J gene is TRBJ2-1, the V gene TRBV29-1; D is perhaps TRBD1 (5 bases). The length of the CDR3 is 17 residues. Trimming left V 1 base short and J 0 bases short, with 16 bases between. In germline, CDR1 is SQVTM, CDR2 ANQGSEA. The CDR3 here is CSVEGVQGHISYNEQFF. CDR3 nucleotides: TGCAGCGTTGAAGGTGTTCAGGGTCATATCTCCTACAATGAGCAGTTCTTC.